The 30 T cell receptor beta chains given below trace back to one sample, sequenced in a study of blood T cells in healthy people across ages. Using a J-beta primer mix together with a sample-barcoded 5' primer, a second PCR was run for roughly 6 to 12 cycles. TCRdb itself ran the 5' RACE reads through MiXCR, one entry per CDR3 protein. The data contain 1 million to 1.2 million distinct CDR3 sequences, 35% to 45% of them singletons. Source material: blood. These TCRs come from a man between 18 and 29 years old in good health.

This clonotype showed up just a few times. The V gene is TRBV4-2, the J gene TRBJ2-7, with D perhaps matching TRBD1 (5 bases). Germline loops: CDR1 LGHNA, CDR2 YNFKEQ. The CDR3 spans 13 residues. The V end was cut by 7 bases, the J end by 1 base, with 11 bases between. The CDR3: CASTNRSSYEQYF. The DNA of the CDR3 is TGTGCCAGCACCAACAGGAGTTCCTACGAGCAGTACTTC.

V and J are TRBV3-1 and TRBJ1-1; a weak D match, TRBD1 (6 bases). The CDR3 runs 14 residues. The V and J ends lost 4 bases and 3 bases respectively, with 12 bases between them. CDR1 and CDR2 from the germline V gene are LGHDT and YNNKEL (reference sequence). The CDR3 region has the DNA TGTGCCAGCAGCCCCAGGGGCCCCGACACTGAAGCTTTCTTT. The encoded protein is CASSPRGPDTEAFF.

The genes are TRBV4-3 and TRBJ1-2; the D is unclear. CDR1 is LGHNA and CDR2 is YSLEER in the germline V gene. The ends were cut back, 0 bases at V and 8 bases at J, with 16 bases in the middle. CDR3 length: 15 amino acids. The CDR3 is CASSQDGGGPGGYTF. The CDR3 DNA is TGCGCCAGCAGCCAAGATGGCGGAGGCCCTGGGGGCTACACCTTC.

The rearrangement uses TRBV25-1 and TRBJ2-1; a possible D gene is TRBD1 (5 bases). V lost 1 base to trimming and J lost 5 bases, with 12 bases between them. Germline V CDR1 and CDR2: MGHDK, SYGVNS. CDR3 length equals 15 residues. The CDR3: CASSEFKQADNEQFF. Here the CDR3 DNA reads TGTGCCAGCAGTGAATTCAAACAGGCGGACAATGAGCAGTTCTTC.

The rearrangement joins TRBV6-2 or TRBV6-3 to TRBJ2-1; TRBD1 aligns across 8 bases. In germline, CDR1 is MNHEY, CDR2 SVGEGT. Trimming at V came to 5 bases and at J to 5 bases, leaving 11 bases not matched to a gene. CDR3 length: 16 residues. CDR3 in amino acids: CASSNTRTGYHNEQFF. The CDR3 coding sequence is TGTGCCAGCAGTAACACGCGGACAGGGTATCACAATGAGCAGTTCTTC.

As regards this clonotype: Relative to the germline gene, one junction end is altered; a read error may explain this. The chain combines TRBV6-1 with TRBJ1-2; 9 bases map to TRBD1. CDR1 and CDR2 (germline): MNHNS, SASEGT. The CDR3 spans 13 residues. The CDR3 DNA is TGTGCCAGCAGTCCGGGACAGGGATATGGCTGCACCTTC. It specifies CASSPGQGYGCTF.

The sample holds a few counts of this clonotype. The J gene is TRBJ1-2, the V gene TRBV5-1; D unresolved. The V end was cut by 0 bases, the J end by 8 bases, with 17 bases between. CDR1 is SGHRS and CDR2 is YFSETQ in the germline V gene. This CDR3 is built from 15 residues. The CDR3 reads CASSLGRLQMGGYTF. DNA for the CDR3: TGCGCCAGCAGCTTGGGCAGGCTTCAAATGGGGGGCTACACCTTC.

The rearrangement links TRBV2 to TRBJ1-2; D possibly corresponds to TRBD1 (5 bases). CDR1 and CDR2 (germline): SNHLY, FYNNEI. V was pared by 6 bases and J by 0 bases, with 11 bases between. This CDR3 contains 14 residues. CDR3 in amino acids: CASRRQSANYGYTF. The DNA for the CDR3 is TGTGCCAGCAGACGACAGTCTGCTAACTATGGCTACACCTTC.

The CDR3 coding sequence is TGTGCCAGCAGCTCGCCACAGGGGACGCATCCGTATAGCAATCAGCCCCAGCATTTT. Translating it yields CASSSPQGTHPYSNQPQHF. This chain links TRBV7-2 with TRBJ1-5, with 7 positions matching TRBD1. Losses at the gene ends were 4 bases for V and 0 bases for J; bases not matched to a gene: 15. There are 19 residues in the CDR3. Germline V gene lookup returns CDR1 SGHTA and CDR2 FQGNSA. Looking up the rest from reference TRBV7-2 and TRBJ1-5 gives the full variable domain: GAGVSQSPSNKVTEKGKDVELRCDPISGHTALYWYRQSLGQGLEFLIYFQGNSAPDKSGLPSDRFSAERTGGSVSTLTIQRTQQEDSAVYLCASSSPQGTHPYSNQPQHFGDGTRLSIL.

The chain joins TRBV7-2 to TRBJ2-1; TRBD1 aligns across 7 bases. Germline-derived CDR1 and CDR2 are SGHTA and FQGNSA. V dropped 5 bases and J dropped 8; count of bases not matched to a gene: 9. The CDR3 spans 14 residues. This CDR3 reads CASSPRRGPDEQFF. CDR3 nucleotide sequence: TGTGCCAGCAGCCCGAGAAGGGGGCCGGATGAGCAGTTCTTC.

This clonotype was seen many times. CDR3 sequence reads: CASSQDLGLAGGLFSYNEQFF. The DNA of the CDR3 is TGCGCCAGCAGCCAAGACCTTGGACTAGCGGGGGGGCTTTTCTCCTACAATGAGCAGTTCTTC. This sequence joins TRBV4-3 and TRBJ2-1; 15 bases are a match to TRBD2. The CDR3 extends over 21 amino acids. Germline loops: CDR1 LGHNA, CDR2 YSLEER. V lost 0 bases and J lost 0; bases outside the gene matches: 9.

This clonotype was observed a few times. This chain joins TRBV6-1 and TRBJ1-2; tentatively, D is TRBD1 (5 bases). The CDR3 spans 13 residues. Trimming took 6 bases from V and 8 from J, leaving 16 bases between them. Germline V lookup: CDR1 MNHNS, CDR2 SASEGT. CDR3 nucleotide sequence: TGTGCCAGCAGGGCGATACTCCAGGGAGGCTACACCTTC. Translating it yields CASRAILQGGYTF.

The CDR3 DNA follows: TGTGCCAGCAGCCAAAATCTGGAAGCTTTCTTT. Protein product: CASSQNLEAFF. This chain joins TRBV3-1 and TRBJ1-1; the D is unclear. Germline assignment: CDR1 LGHDT and CDR2 YNNKEL (reference sequence). Trimming took off 2 bases at V and 8 bases at J, with 6 bases between the two ends. The CDR3 covers 11 residues.

This clonotype was detected a few times. The chain combines TRBV7-2 with TRBJ2-3; maybe TRBD2 (6 bases). In germline, CDR1 is SGHTA, CDR2 FQGNSA. V dropped 4 bases and J dropped 3 bases, with 8 bases sitting between them. The CDR3 loop spans 13 amino acids. The CDR3 loop reads CASSSLATDTQYF. CDR3 nucleotides: TGTGCCAGCAGCTCCCTAGCGACAGATACGCAGTATTTT.

V usage is TRBV21-1 and J usage is TRBJ2-2; TRBD1 is the table's D call, not checked against the DNA. TRBV21-1 is given as a pseudogene. The CDR3 loop spans 17 amino acids. Here the CDR3 reads CASSAADRAQNTGELFF. The CDR3 region has the DNA TGTGCCAGCAGCGCGGCGGACAGGGCCCAGAACACCGGGGAGCTGTTTTTT.

This chain joins TRBV7-9 and TRBJ1-1; D possibly corresponds to TRBD1 (6 bases). Deletions cut 2 bases from V and 1 base from J, with 8 bases between. CDR1 and CDR2 (germline): SEHNR, FQNEAQ (reference sequence). CDR3 length: 14 residues. CDR3 loop: CASSLRGQNTEAFF. The DNA of the CDR3 is TGTGCCAGCAGCTTACGGGGGCAGAACACTGAAGCTTTCTTT.

This clonotype was picked up a small number of times. V and J are TRBV28 and TRBJ1-6; D call uncertain. Trimming pared 3 bases from V and 7 bases from J, leaving 10 bases between. The CDR3 covers 14 residues. Germline V lookup: CDR1 MDHEN, CDR2 SYDVKM. This CDR3 is CASSLSDINSPLHF. The CDR3 bases are TGTGCCAGCAGTTTGAGCGACATAAATTCACCCCTCCACTTT.

In this sample, this clonotype turned up a few times. The chain carries TRBV5-6 and TRBJ2-7; tentative D call: TRBD2 (5 bases). This CDR3 spans 11 amino acids. Trimming took 3 bases from V and 9 from J, leaving 10 bases between them. The germline V gene encodes CDR1 SGHDT and CDR2 YYEEEE. The CDR3, as DNA: TGTGCCAGCAGCTCGAGAGGGTGGCAGTACTTC. Its translation: CASSSRGWQYF.

V usage is TRBV20-1 and J usage is TRBJ2-2; TRBD2 matches 8 bases. Germline CDR1 is DFQATT and CDR2 is SNEGSKA (reference sequence). CDR3 length equals 14 residues. Germline trimming cut 4 bases from V and 0 bases from J; bases unmatched to any gene: 1. The CDR3 nucleotides are TGCAGTGCTAAAGCGGGGGCGAACACCGGGGAGCTGTTTTTT. Translated: CSAKAGANTGELFF.

This chain links TRBV7-9 with TRBJ2-3; the match to TRBD1 covers 9 bases. The CDR3 runs 14 residues. Germline V lookup: CDR1 SEHNR, CDR2 FQNEAQ (reference sequence). The trim removed 1 base at V and 10 bases at J, leaving 6 bases unmatched. The CDR3 spells CASSLGTGGIAQYF. The CDR3 DNA sequence: TGTGCCAGCAGCTTAGGAACAGGGGGCATTGCGCAGTATTTT.

The CDR3 here is CASSRDRESTDTQYF. The CDR3 DNA is TGTGCCAGCAGCCGTGACAGGGAAAGCACAGATACGCAGTATTTT. V is TRBV7-2 and J is TRBJ2-3, with 7 nucleotides matching TRBD1. This CDR3 spans 15 amino acids. V was pared by 5 bases and J by 0 bases, with 5 bases of the junction left unmatched. Germline V gene data show CDR1 as SGHTA and CDR2 as FQGNSA.

Comments on this clonotype: A read error may explain this, as a much larger clone is one base away. The gene calls are TRBV29-1 and TRBJ2-7, with 11 bases that match TRBD2. V dropped 7 bases and J dropped 5; count of bases not matched to a gene: 7. Germline CDR1 SQVTM, CDR2 ANQGSEA. CDR3 size: 13 residues. This CDR3 reads CSGTTSGVHEQYF. The CDR3 DNA reads TGCAGCGGTACGACTAGCGGGGTACACGAGCAGTACTTC.

The chain has TRBV12-3 or TRBV12-4 and TRBJ1-3, with 11 bases aligning to TRBD1. V lost 6 bases to trimming and J lost 2 bases; unmatched junction nucleotides: 3. CDR3 length: 15 residues. CDR3 sequence reads: CASSRTGGTGNTIYF. The CDR3 region has the DNA TGTGCCAGCAGCCGGACAGGGGGCACTGGAAACACCATATATTTT.

The rearrangement links TRBV7-9 to TRBJ1-1; TRBD1 might be the D (5 bases). The CDR3 extends over 16 amino acids. Germline V CDR1 and CDR2: SEHNR, FQNEAQ (reference sequence). V was clipped by 4 bases and J by 0 bases, with 15 bases between them. The CDR3 sequence: CASSSNRNVMNTEAFF. The CDR3 coding sequence is TGTGCCAGCAGCTCAAACAGGAACGTCATGAACACTGAAGCTTTCTTT.

This chain joins TRBV6-2 or TRBV6-3 and TRBJ2-1; TRBD2 agrees at 7 bases. This CDR3 has 17 amino acids. V shed 2 bases, J shed 5 bases, and the junction held 12 bases outside the gene matches. Germline-derived CDR1 and CDR2 are MNHEY and SVGEGT. CDR3 residues: CASSYNPGRAGDNEQFF. The CDR3 DNA sequence: TGTGCCAGCAGTTACAACCCGGGGAGGGCCGGGGACAATGAGCAGTTCTTC.

The J gene is TRBJ1-2, the V gene TRBV10-3, with D possibly matching TRBD1 (5 bases). The CDR3 has 16 residues. Germline CDR1 ENHRY, CDR2 SYGVKD. The V end lost 5 bases, the J end lost 3 bases, and 19 bases lay between the germline ends. The CDR3 loop reads CAISSPTREGYYGYTF. CDR3 sequence (DNA): TGTGCCATCAGTTCCCCCACACGGGAGGGGTACTATGGCTACACCTTC.

This chain joins TRBV11-1 and TRBJ1-1, with D uncertain. CDR1 is SGHAT and CDR2 is FQDESV in the germline V gene (reference sequence). The V and J ends lost 0 bases and 8 bases respectively, with 10 bases between them. The CDR3 covers 13 residues. CDR3 protein: CASSLANTAEAFF. The CDR3 DNA is TGTGCCAGCAGCTTAGCGAACACTGCGGAAGCTTTCTTT.

There are a few counts of this clonotype. This rearrangement joins TRBV5-1 to TRBJ1-1, with 7 nucleotides matching TRBD1. This CDR3 spans 19 amino acids. With 0 bases clipped from V and 0 bases from J, the junction kept 14 bases outside the gene matches. Looked up from germline, CDR1 is SGHRS and CDR2 is YFSETQ. The CDR3 reads CASSLGGTVGVQVNTEAFF. The CDR3 nucleotides read TGCGCCAGCAGCTTGGGTGGGACAGTCGGGGTTCAGGTGAACACTGAAGCTTTCTTT.

Concerning this clonotype: Germline and junction disagree at one end, which may indicate a read error. The CDR3 protein is CSARDLPGGYGHTF. In nucleotides, the CDR3 is TGCAGTGCTAGAGATCTACCAGGGGGCTATGGCCACACCTTC. V gene TRBV20-1 combines with J gene TRBJ1-2; 8 nucleotides match TRBD1. There are 14 residues in the CDR3. Per the germline V gene, CDR1 is DFQATT and CDR2 is SNEGSKA (reference sequence).

This clonotype was counted a few times. V gene TRBV4-1 combines with J gene TRBJ2-5, with a possible D match to TRBD2 (5 bases). Between the trimmed V and J ends, which lost 0 bases and 1 base, there was a span of 18 bases. Per germline, CDR1 MGHRA and CDR2 YSYEKL. The CDR3 is made up of 18 amino acids. The CDR3 DNA reads TGCGCCAGCAGCCAAGAAGCGGATCTGTCAGGTTTCCAAGAGACCCAGTACTTC. Encoded protein: CASSQEADLSGFQETQYF.